Sequencing of this TCR beta chain was carried out in a study of T-cell memory formation after mild COVID-19. TCRdb ran MiXCR on the 5' RACE reads and lists one entry per CDR3 protein. The profile covers 210,000 or so distinct CDR3 sequences, with about 10% appearing a single time and approximately 2.8% taken by the ten largest. Germline V gene data show CDR1 as SGHRS and CDR2 as YFSETQ. The V end lost 0 bases, the J end lost 0 bases, and 7 bases lay between the germline ends. The CDR3 spans 14 residues. This clonotype showed up many times. Input material: PBMCs or a T cell subset sorted from them (not recorded which). J is TRBJ2-7 and V is TRBV5-1; D remains unclear. This receptor was identified in a man between 18 and 29 years old who had mild COVID-19 (a few samples of this study predate the infection). Cell type and time point are not known. The CDR3 protein is CASSLDPSSYEQYF. The CDR3, as DNA: TGCGCCAGCAGCTTGGACCCGAGCTCCTACGAGCAGTACTTC.